Each of the 25 T cell receptor beta chains below was sequenced from the same sample in a study of blood T cell repertoires in COVID-19. Sequencing was performed with immunoSEQ multiplex PCR; in TCRdb, only in-frame clones are kept and a portion is missing. Altogether about 120,000 clones are present, approximately 85% being singletons, with the ten largest covering around 10%. Input material: peripheral blood. Receptors were obtained from a human donor in a cohort sampled during active COVID-19.

The J gene is TRBJ1-1, the V gene TRBV6-5; D might be TRBD1 (6 bases). The CDR3 length is 11 residues. Per the germline V gene, CDR1 is MNHEY and CDR2 is SVGAGI. The germline V and J ends were trimmed by 5 bases and 8 bases, with 9 bases remaining between them. The CDR3 DNA sequence: TGTGCCAGCAGTCAGGGGATGGAAGCTTTCTTT. Residues: CASSQGMEAFF.

The V gene is TRBV5-5, the J gene TRBJ2-2; no reliable D call. The V gene's germline CDR1 is SGHKS and CDR2 YYEKEE (reference sequence). Trimming shortened V by 2 bases and J by 1 base, and 9 bases separated the two germline ends. The CDR3 runs to 15 residues. The CDR3 DNA sequence: TGTGCCAGCAGCTTCAGAACAGTGAACACCGGGGAGCTGTTTTTT. Translation: CASSFRTVNTGELFF.

This clone was detected only once. The chain employs TRBV18 and TRBJ2-2; 7 nucleotides match TRBD2. CDR1 is KGHSH and CDR2 is LQKENI in the germline V gene. The CDR3 consists of 16 residues. Trimming cost V 0 bases and J 5 bases; bases outside gene matches: 6. The CDR3 spells CASSPPSQGGTGELFF. The CDR3 DNA reads TGTGCCAGCTCACCACCGTCCCAGGGAGGGACCGGGGAGCTGTTTTTT.

V is TRBV28 and J is TRBJ1-4; D ambiguous. V shed 4 bases and J shed 4 bases, with 13 bases lying between them. In germline, CDR1 is MDHEN, CDR2 SYDVKM. There are 15 residues in the CDR3. The CDR3 is CASSSPTRINEKLFF. CDR3 nucleotides: TGTGCCAGCAGTTCCCCGACAAGAATTAATGAAAAACTGTTTTTT.

The rearrangement uses TRBV19 and TRBJ2-3; 15 nucleotides line up with TRBD2. Germline V CDR1 and CDR2: LNHDA, SQIVND (reference sequence). The junction had 4 bases not matched to a gene; V was cut back by 7 bases and J by 2 bases. The CDR3 has 16 amino acids. The CDR3 coding sequence is TGTGCCAGTACCAGGACTAGCGGGGGGGCCACAGATACGCAGTATTTT. Translation: CASTRTSGGATDTQYF.

This clone appeared once. The chain carries TRBV9 and TRBJ1-2, with TRBD1 as a possible D gene (6 bases). Trimming shortened V by 0 bases and J by 4 bases, and 13 bases separated the two germline ends. Germline lookup yields CDR1 SGDLS and CDR2 YYNGEE. The CDR3 contains 15 residues. The CDR3 sequence is CASSVDQGHLYGYTF. The CDR3 DNA follows: TGTGCCAGCAGCGTAGACCAGGGGCATCTCTATGGCTACACCTTC.

V is TRBV7-8 and J is TRBJ2-2; D is possibly TRBD1 (6 bases). Trimming removed 5 bases from V and 3 bases from J, with 16 bases in between. The CDR3 totals 16 residues. Germline CDR1 is SGHVS and CDR2 is FQNEAQ. The CDR3 DNA is TGTGCCAGCAGCGTATACAGGGTGGTTCACACCGGGGAGCTGTTTTTT. Translation: CASSVYRVVHTGELFF.

This clone turned up a few times. The gene calls are TRBV7-9 and TRBJ2-7; the match to TRBD1 covers 9 bases. V lost 11 bases, J lost 9 bases, and 8 bases stayed unmatched. The length of the CDR3 is 11 residues. Germline CDR1 is SEHNR and CDR2 is FQNEAQ (reference sequence). CDR3 sequence (DNA): TGTGCCGGAGGACAGGGGATTTGGCAGTACTTC. The encoded protein is CAGGQGIWQYF.

A few counts support this clone. V usage is TRBV18 and J usage is TRBJ2-1; TRBD2 matches at 14 bases. There are 16 residues in the CDR3. Looked up from germline, CDR1 is KGHSH and CDR2 is LQKENI. The J segment lost 9 bases and the V segment lost 3 bases, leaving 7 bases of the junction unmatched. In DNA form, the CDR3 reads TGTGCCAGCTCACCTCAGACTAGCGGGGGGGCCGGTGAGCAGTTCTTC. It specifies CASSPQTSGGAGEQFF.

This sequence joins TRBV15 and TRBJ1-6; 7 bases align to TRBD1. The germline CDR1 and CDR2 sequences are LNHNV and YYDKDF (reference sequence). The CDR3 has 15 amino acids. With 0 bases clipped from V and 5 bases from J, the junction kept 1 base outside the gene matches. The CDR3 bases are TGTGCCACCAGCAGAGATGACAGGGATAATTCACCCCTCCACTTT. It codes for CATSRDDRDNSPLHF.

The genes are TRBV19 and TRBJ1-3; possibly TRBD1 for D (6 bases). Germline lookup yields CDR1 LNHDA and CDR2 SQIVND (reference sequence). Trimming stripped 5 bases from V and 0 bases from J, with 11 bases between. This CDR3 contains 15 residues. DNA of the CDR3: TGTGCCAGTAGTTTGTCGACAGGCTCTGGAAACACCATATATTTT. Translation: CASSLSTGSGNTIYF.

The V call is TRBV2, the J call TRBJ1-5; 9 bases agree with TRBD1. V gave up 5 bases and J gave up 11 bases; unmatched junction bases: 10. Per the germline V gene, CDR1 is SNHLY and CDR2 is FYNNEI. This CDR3 spans 14 amino acids. CDR3 sequence reads: CASSRTGGRGSQHF. DNA of the CDR3: TGTGCCAGCAGTCGCACAGGGGGCAGAGGGTCCCAGCATTTT.

The rearrangement joins TRBV20-1 to TRBJ1-6; 10 nucleotides match TRBD1. The V gene end was trimmed by 3 bases and the J gene end by 8 bases; junction bases not matched to a gene: 4. Germline CDR1 and CDR2: DFQATT and SNEGSKA (reference sequence). The CDR3 has 14 residues. CDR3: CSASGDRGDSPLHF. For the CDR3, the DNA is TGCAGTGCTAGTGGGGACAGGGGTGATTCACCCCTCCACTTT.

CDR3 sequence reads: CASSSQVLAGNTIYF. The CDR3 DNA sequence: TGTGCCAGCAGCTCCCAGGTCCTAGCCGGAAACACCATATATTTT. The J gene is TRBJ1-3, the V gene TRBV3-1 (or the pseudogene TRBV3-2); the D is unclear. CDR1 and CDR2 (germline): LGHDT, YNNKEL (reference sequence). The CDR3 runs 15 residues. V lost 5 bases, J lost 4 bases, and 15 bases lay in between.

This clone was recorded once. The CDR3 DNA follows: TGTGCCAGCAGCGGACAGGCCAATCAGCCCCAGCATTTT. Protein sequence: CASSGQANQPQHF. The J gene is TRBJ1-5, the V gene TRBV7-2, with 7 bases aligning to TRBD1. The trim removed 5 bases at V and 3 bases at J, leaving 1 base unmatched. CDR1 is SGHTA and CDR2 is FQGNSA in the germline V gene. The CDR3 runs to 13 residues.

V and J are TRBV3-1 (or the pseudogene TRBV3-2) and TRBJ2-3; TRBD2 matches 11 bases. The CDR3 has 16 amino acids. With 3 bases clipped from V and 9 bases from J, the junction kept 11 bases outside the gene matches. Germline values: CDR1 LGHDT, CDR2 YNNKEL (reference sequence). CDR3 sequence reads: CASSHRSGGASLTQYF. CDR3 in DNA: TGTGCCAGCAGCCACCGTAGCGGGGGGGCCTCTTTGACGCAGTATTTT.

The chain is built from TRBV2 and TRBJ1-2; 9 bases align to TRBD1. CDR1 is SNHLY and CDR2 is FYNNEI in the germline V gene. The junction had 3 bases not matched to a gene; V was cut back by 3 bases and J by 1 base. The CDR3 extends over 15 amino acids. Written as DNA, the CDR3 is TGTGCCAGCAGTGAGGGACAGGGTGGTAACTATGGCTACACCTTC. Translated, it gives CASSEGQGGNYGYTF.

The sample holds one count of this clone. J is TRBJ2-7 and V is TRBV5-1, with a possible D match to TRBD2 (7 bases). Germline CDR1 SGHRS, CDR2 YFSETQ. This CDR3 spans 15 amino acids. V was cut by 6 bases and J by 0 bases, with 16 bases left in between. This CDR3 reads CASTRAGATSYEQYF. In DNA, the CDR3 is TGCGCCAGCACCAGGGCGGGGGCTACCTCCTACGAGCAGTACTTC.

This chain uses TRBV2 with TRBJ1-1, with D unresolved. This CDR3 contains 13 residues. The germline V and J ends were trimmed by 3 bases and 3 bases, with 8 bases remaining between them. The germline gives CDR1 SNHLY, CDR2 FYNNEI. The CDR3 region is CASSDREHTEAFF. As DNA, the CDR3 is TGTGCCAGCAGTGACCGGGAGCACACTGAAGCTTTCTTT.

The chain joins TRBV6-2 or TRBV6-3 to TRBJ2-3, with D perhaps matching TRBD1 (6 bases). The ends were cut back, 4 bases at V and 2 bases at J, with 13 bases in the middle. The CDR3 loop spans 15 amino acids. Germline V gene sequence: CDR1 MNHEY, CDR2 SVGEGT. The CDR3 DNA follows: TGTGCCAGCAGTTCCCCGGGACAACTCACAGATACGCAGTATTTT. This encodes CASSSPGQLTDTQYF.

The gene calls are TRBV6-5 and TRBJ1-2; TRBD1 matches 9 bases. The CDR3 totals 15 residues. The V gene end was trimmed by 4 bases and the J gene end by 4 bases; junction bases not matched to a gene: 7. The germline V gene has CDR1 MNHEY and CDR2 SVGAGI. CDR3 nucleotide sequence: TGTGCCAGCAGTTCTACAGGGGGCAGGAGCTATGGCTACACCTTC. Residues: CASSSTGGRSYGYTF.

V is TRBV19 and J is TRBJ1-4; tentatively, D is TRBD1 (5 bases). CDR3 length: 15 residues. Germline CDR1 LNHDA, CDR2 SQIVND (reference sequence). Trimming removed 3 bases from V and 6 bases from J, with 14 bases in between. Here the CDR3 DNA reads TGTGCCAGTAGTATTCCCAGCAGGGCATATGAAAAACTGTTTTTT. This translates into CASSIPSRAYEKLFF. The full variable domain, with the rest looked up from reference TRBV19 and TRBJ1-4, is DGGITQSPKYLFRKEGQNVTLSCEQNLNHDAMYWYRQDPGQGLRLIYYSQIVNDFQKGDIAEGYSVSREKKESFPLTVTSAQKNPTAFYLCASSIPSRAYEKLFFGSGTQLSVL.

The chain uses TRBV19 and TRBJ2-1; possible D gene TRBD2, 5 bases. V lost 6 bases and J lost 3, with 15 bases in between. Germline loops: CDR1 LNHDA, CDR2 SQIVND (reference sequence). The CDR3 spans 15 residues. CDR3 region: CASRAGRTLYNEQFF. In nucleotides, the CDR3 is TGTGCCAGTAGGGCCGGACGGACTCTCTACAATGAGCAGTTCTTC.

The V and J genes are TRBV3-1 (or the pseudogene TRBV3-2) and TRBJ2-5; 7 bases are shared with TRBD2. The junction had 6 bases not matched to a gene; V was cut back by 1 base and J by 1 base. CDR1 is LGHDT, CDR2 YNNKEL, per germline (reference sequence). The CDR3 runs 16 residues. The CDR3 DNA reads TGTGCCAGCAGCCAAGGGGGTAGCGGGCGCCAAGAGACCCAGTACTTC. Amino acids: CASSQGGSGRQETQYF.

V usage is TRBV2 and J usage is TRBJ1-2; possibly TRBD1 for D (5 bases). Germline V lookup: CDR1 SNHLY, CDR2 FYNNEI. The CDR3 runs to 15 residues. V was trimmed by 4 bases and J by 4 bases, leaving 16 bases between them. In DNA form, the CDR3 reads TGTGCCAGCAGTGTAGGTGTTCAGGGCTCCTATGGCTACACCTTC. Translated, it gives CASSVGVQGSYGYTF.